This TCR beta chain originates from a study of patients and donors after allogeneic stem cell transplantation. MiXCR, applied by TCRdb to the RT-PCR reads, yields one record per CDR3 protein. Here the sample spans tens of thousands of distinct CDR3 sequences, 45% to 50% being singletons. The CDR3 has 14 amino acids. The germline V and J ends were trimmed by 7 bases and 0 bases, with 12 bases remaining between them. Germline V gene sequence: CDR1 MNHEY, CDR2 SVGEGT. The sample was blood, either unsorted or a sorted T cell fraction (not recorded which). The V gene is TRBV6-2 or TRBV6-3, the J gene TRBJ1-1, with D unresolved. The receptor's source is a human donor who was either an allogeneic HSCT recipient or a stem cell or donor lymphocyte infusion donor (not recorded which). It is not recorded whose cells these are; they may come from a transplant donor. CDR3 residues: CASNANNVNTEAFF. In nucleotides, the CDR3 is TGTGCCAGCAACGCCAACAACGTGAACACTGAAGCTTTCTTT.